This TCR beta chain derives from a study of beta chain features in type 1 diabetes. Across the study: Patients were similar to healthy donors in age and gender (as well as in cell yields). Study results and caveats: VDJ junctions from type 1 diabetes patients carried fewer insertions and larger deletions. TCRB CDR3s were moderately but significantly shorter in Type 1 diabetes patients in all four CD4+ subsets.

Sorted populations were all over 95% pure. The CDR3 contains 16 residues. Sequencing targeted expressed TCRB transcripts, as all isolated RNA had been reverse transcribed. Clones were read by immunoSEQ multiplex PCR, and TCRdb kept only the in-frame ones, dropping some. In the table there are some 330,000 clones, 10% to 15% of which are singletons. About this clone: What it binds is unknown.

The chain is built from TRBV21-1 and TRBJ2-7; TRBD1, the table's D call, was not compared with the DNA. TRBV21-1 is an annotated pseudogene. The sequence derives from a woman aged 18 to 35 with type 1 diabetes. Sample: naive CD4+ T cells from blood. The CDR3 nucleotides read TGTGCCAGCAGCAAAGCAATCTATGGGCGCTCGTACGAGCAGTACTTC. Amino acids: CASSKAIYGRSYEQYF.